These T cell receptor beta chains were read from a single sample in a study of early T cells in non-severe SARS-CoV-2 infection. TCRdb independently ran MiXCR on the 5' RACE reads; one entry per CDR3 protein. The table has tens of thousands of distinct CDR3 sequences, 11% to 15% seen once. Sequencing was done on a sample of whole blood. Receptors were obtained from an adult who was a healthcare worker with PCR-confirmed SARS-CoV-2 infection or an uninfected control (not recorded which). CDR3s include the opening cysteine and the closing phenylalanine or tryptophan. The order of the fields is clone size, J gene, D gene, CDR3 length, V gene, CDR3 protein, CDR3 DNA. The D gene is left open where the match is weak. Not all rows give a size; the values are once, few, many and, for expanded clones, a class.

. TRBJ2-7 TRBD1 16 TRBV5-6 CASSPTPGQGAYEQYF TGTGCCAGCAGCCCGACACCGGGACAGGGGGCCTACGAGCAGTACTTC
. TRBJ1-1 . 16 TRBV9 CASSVATWTQNTEAFF TGTGCCAGCAGCGTAGCTACTTGGACTCAGAACACTGAAGCTTTCTTT
many TRBJ1-5 . 13 TRBV5-1 CASSLAPNQPQHF TGCGCCAGCAGCTTGGCCCCGAATCAGCCCCAGCATTTT
. TRBJ2-1 TRBD2 16 TRBV9 CASSPRGSGGDNEQFF TGTGCCAGCAGCCCCCGGGGAAGCGGGGGGGACAATGAGCAGTTCTTC
many TRBJ2-7 . 16 TRBV28 CASSSPIAKPPYEQYF TGTGCCAGCAGTTCCCCTATCGCAAAACCCCCCTACGAGCAGTACTTC
few TRBJ2-1 TRBD1 15 TRBV11-2 CASSQDRGFGNEQFF TGTGCCAGCAGCCAGGACAGGGGGTTTGGGAATGAGCAGTTCTTC
. TRBJ1-1 . 15 TRBV13 CAHPKAGTGNTEAFF TGTGCCCATCCTAAAGCGGGGACGGGTAACACTGAAGCTTTCTTT
many TRBJ1-2 TRBD1 13 TRBV29-1 CSALTGGDYGYTF TGCAGCGCTTTGACAGGGGGAGACTATGGCTACACCTTC
. TRBJ2-7 . 13 TRBV6-5 CASSWETSYEQYF TGTGCCAGCAGTTGGGAGACCTCCTACGAGCAGTACTTC
few TRBJ2-3 . 14 TRBV7-2 CASCREWLGDTQYF TGTGCCAGCTGCAGGGAGTGGTTGGGAGATACGCAGTATTTT
. TRBJ2-1 . 13 TRBV7-6 CASSRGAYNEQFF TGTGCCAGCAGTCGGGGGGCTTACAATGAGCAGTTCTTC
. TRBJ2-7 . 11 TRBV20-1 CSARPGYEQYF TGCAGTGCTAGACCCGGGTACGAGCAGTACTTC
few TRBJ2-3 . 17 TRBV27 CASSPHPRGTSTDTQYF TGTGCCAGCAGTCCTCATCCCCGGGGGACTAGCACAGATACGCAGTATTTT
few TRBJ2-1 TRBD2 15 TRBV6-6 CASSYSRASGGEQFF TGTGCCAGCAGTTACTCGAGAGCCTCGGGGGGTGAGCAGTTCTTC
few TRBJ1-4 . 16 TRBV4-1 CASSQDRRGGNEKLFF TGCGCCAGCAGCCAAGATCGTCGGGGGGGAAATGAAAAACTGTTTTTT
. TRBJ2-7 . 17 TRBV6-1 CASSVSSWGRIGYEQYF TGTGCCAGCAGTGTCTCTTCGTGGGGCCGTATAGGCTACGAGCAGTACTTC
few TRBJ1-1 . 16 TRBV4-3 CASSQEKGAMNTEAFF TGCGCCAGCAGCCAAGAAAAAGGAGCCATGAACACTGAAGCTTTCTTT
. TRBJ2-7 . 16 TRBV27 CASGRWSGQRSYEQYF TGTGCCAGCGGCCGGTGGTCTGGACAGCGCTCCTACGAGCAGTACTTC
. TRBJ1-2 . 14 TRBV12-3/TRBV12-4 CASSSHQGSGSYTF TGTGCCAGCAGTTCACACCAAGGCTCTGGCAGCTACACCTTC
. TRBJ2-1 TRBD2 16 TRBV28 CASLSGGADGGNEQFF TGTGCCTCCCTTAGCGGGGGGGCCGATGGGGGCAATGAGCAGTTCTTC
few TRBJ1-4 TRBD1 16 TRBV5-1 CASSQLETGNNEKLFF TGCGCCAGCAGCCAGCTGGAGACAGGGAATAATGAAAAACTGTTTTTT
. TRBJ2-7 . 15 TRBV28 CASSLQQLANYEQYF TGTGCCAGCAGTTTGCAGCAACTAGCTAACTACGAGCAGTACTTC